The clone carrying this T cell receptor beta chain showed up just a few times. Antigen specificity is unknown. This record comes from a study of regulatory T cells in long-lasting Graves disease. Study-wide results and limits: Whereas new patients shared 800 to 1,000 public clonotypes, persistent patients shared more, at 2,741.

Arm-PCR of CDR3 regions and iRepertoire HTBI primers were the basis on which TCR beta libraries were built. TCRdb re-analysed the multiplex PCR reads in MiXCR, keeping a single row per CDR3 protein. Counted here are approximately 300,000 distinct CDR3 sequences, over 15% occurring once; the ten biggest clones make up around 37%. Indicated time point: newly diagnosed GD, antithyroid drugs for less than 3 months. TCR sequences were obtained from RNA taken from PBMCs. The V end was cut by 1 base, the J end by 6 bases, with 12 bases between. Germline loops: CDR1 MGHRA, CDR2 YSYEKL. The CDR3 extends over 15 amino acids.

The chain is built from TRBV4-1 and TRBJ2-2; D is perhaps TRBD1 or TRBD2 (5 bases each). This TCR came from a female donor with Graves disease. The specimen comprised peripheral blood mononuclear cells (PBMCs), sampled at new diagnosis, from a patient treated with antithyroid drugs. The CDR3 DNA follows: TGCGCCAGCAGCCAAGCTCTGGGGGTCGCCGGGGAGCTGTTTTTT. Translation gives CASSQALGVAGELFF.